The following is a T cell receptor (beta chain) sequence with its context. This entry belongs to a study of blood T cell repertoires in COVID-19. Study as a whole: Sources were T cells, B-cell-depleted T cells, or PBMCs; the material itself was cDNA or gDNA.

The V and J ends lost 1 base and 0 bases, in that order; junction bases with no gene match: 5. The germline CDR1 and CDR2 sequences are SGHRS and YFSETQ. The CDR3 length is 18 residues. In the original workflow: Reference gene primer amplification yielded estimated nucleated cell counts. Some clones are missing from TCRdb's copy, which holds only in-frame ones; the method was immunoSEQ multiplex PCR. The V and J calls and clone size come from that table; D and trimming were worked out from the DNA. Among 150,000 to 180,000 clones, roughly four fifths were seen once, and the ten largest hold 1.5% to 2%.

The V gene is TRBV5-1, the J gene TRBJ1-4; 11 nucleotides agree with TRBD1. This TCR derives from a man older than 75 with acute or convalescent COVID-19. What was sequenced was peripheral blood. CDR3: CASSLSGTGGTTNEKLFF. CDR3 nucleotide sequence: TGCGCCAGCAGCTTGTCCGGGACAGGGGGAACAACTAATGAAAAACTGTTTTTT.